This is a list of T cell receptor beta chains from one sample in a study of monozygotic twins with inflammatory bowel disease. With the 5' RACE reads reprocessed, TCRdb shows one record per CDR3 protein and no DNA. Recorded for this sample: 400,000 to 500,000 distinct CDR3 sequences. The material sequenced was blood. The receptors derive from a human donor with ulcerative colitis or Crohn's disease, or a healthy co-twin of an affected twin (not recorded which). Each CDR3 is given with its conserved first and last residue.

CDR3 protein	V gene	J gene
CASSQTGNTEAFF	TRBV6-1	TRBJ1-1
CASSFSGRRSYEQYF	TRBV6-1	TRBJ2-7
CASQPRQGGEAFF	TRBV6-5	TRBJ1-1
CASSLGASETYEQYF	TRBV7-2	TRBJ2-7
CAISDRGGPYEQYF	TRBV10-3	TRBJ2-7
CASSFSGAGELFF	TRBV7-6	TRBJ2-2
CASSPLVVNSPLHF	TRBV18	TRBJ1-6
CSASPGRADTQYF	TRBV20-1	TRBJ2-3
CASSPPGAQLEAFF	TRBV6-6	TRBJ1-1
CASSSVVRGKLSYEQYF	TRBV28	TRBJ2-7
CASSLSRTGGFRETQYF	TRBV5-1	TRBJ2-5
CSASLGVYYGYTF	TRBV20-1	TRBJ1-2
CASSSVGLQGRGYTF	TRBV7-9	TRBJ1-2
CASSYGHSSTDTQYF	TRBV6-2/TRBV6-3	TRBJ2-3
CASSPDHRGTQYF	TRBV28	TRBJ2-5
CSAPTGDLTTSEQFF	TRBV20-1	TRBJ2-1
CASKIEGASNQPQHF	TRBV19	TRBJ1-5
CASSPGANEAFF	TRBV27	TRBJ1-1
CASSLARFREGGNEQFF	TRBV7-2	TRBJ2-1
CATSRGTNTGELFF	TRBV15	TRBJ2-2
CSASAAQGLAGGETQYF	TRBV20-1	TRBJ2-5
CASSQGTGSGNTIYF	TRBV4-2	TRBJ1-3
CASVSPGQGGKEPQHF	TRBV6-2/TRBV6-3	TRBJ1-5
CASSQDPGLANEQFF	TRBV4-3	TRBJ2-1
CASSSDRGMNTEAFF	TRBV5-1	TRBJ1-1
CASSISRSTDTQYF	TRBV19	TRBJ2-3
CSASAQAGETQYF	TRBV20-1	TRBJ2-5
CSASVTSGTDTQYF	TRBV20-1	TRBJ2-3
CSASGLAGWAGETQYF	TRBV20-1	TRBJ2-5
CASSGKGTGELFF	TRBV7-7	TRBJ2-2
CASSPHYTGELFF	TRBV11-2	TRBJ2-2
CAVGHASETQYF	TRBV6-5	TRBJ2-5
CASSLRLLRLAGDGTDTQYF	TRBV5-4	TRBJ2-3
CASSEPTSGGDGQFF	TRBV10-2	TRBJ2-1
CASSLVRGGEAFF	TRBV7-8	TRBJ1-1
CASSPSGGALGETQYF	TRBV7-2	TRBJ2-5
CASSWGSPQGTDTQYF	TRBV12-3/TRBV12-4	TRBJ2-3
CASSLVGRDSNSPLHF	TRBV5-1	TRBJ1-6
CASSFLGKNTGELFF	TRBV28	TRBJ2-2
CAIPIGQLNTEAFF	TRBV2	TRBJ1-1
CASSLTSGTGYEQYF	TRBV7-6	TRBJ2-7
CATSDNHRQNEQYF	TRBV24-1	TRBJ2-7
CASSLDPYPLAWGNQPQHF	TRBV11-2	TRBJ1-5
CASSLAMRLSVNEQFF	TRBV5-1	TRBJ2-1
CASSEELLNAYEQYF	TRBV2	TRBJ2-7
CASLPTASYEQYF	TRBV28	TRBJ2-7
CASSYPTSGIFQETQYF	TRBV2	TRBJ2-5
CASSHVKQGRGGYTF	TRBV14	TRBJ1-2
CASSLERYYEQYF	TRBV7-2	TRBJ2-7
CSVTTSPETQYF	TRBV20-1	TRBJ2-5
CASSSRDSFSYEQYF	TRBV5-1	TRBJ2-7
CASSQASNRGPYEQYF	TRBV3-1	TRBJ2-7
CASSLGGRDTNEQFF	TRBV5-1	TRBJ2-1
CSARDLAGGSYNEQFF	TRBV20-1	TRBJ2-1
CASSLAGGDGYTF	TRBV5-1	TRBJ1-2
CASSQPGSYNEQYF	TRBV3-1	TRBJ2-7
CASKKGTPNEQFF	TRBV6-5	TRBJ2-1
CATSRAPLTGTSGGGETQYF	TRBV15	TRBJ2-5
CASSGTDRGSYNEQFF	TRBV7-6	TRBJ2-1